Presented here are 31 T cell receptor beta chains from one specimen sequenced in a study of T cell changes during pregnancy in multiple sclerosis. Produced via immunoSEQ multiplex PCR; TCRdb's table is partial and in-frame only. The repertoire holds about 41,000 clones, with more than 85% as singletons. The sample was CD8+ T cells from peripheral blood mononuclear cells, taken in the third trimester of pregnancy. The source is a female donor with multiple sclerosis, enrolled in a pregnancy study.

The V and J genes are TRBV7-2 and TRBJ2-1; 9 bases map to TRBD2. Germline V lookup: CDR1 SGHTA, CDR2 FQGNSA. The CDR3 spans 17 residues. J gave up 3 bases and V 0 bases, and 6 bases lay outside the gene matches. CDR3 DNA: TGTGCCAGCAGCTTAGCTTACAGACTAGCGGACTACAATGAGCAGTTCTTC. This sequence encodes CASSLAYRLADYNEQFF.

V usage is TRBV11-1 and J usage is TRBJ1-2, with 10 positions matching TRBD1. The ends lost 5 bases at V and 0 bases at J; junction bases unmatched: 3. In germline, CDR1 is SGHAT, CDR2 FQDESV (reference sequence). CDR3 length equals 15 residues. In nucleotides, the CDR3 is TGTGCCAGCAGCCTTGGGACAGGGGCTAACTATGGCTACACCTTC. Its protein product is CASSLGTGANYGYTF.

This chain's CDR3 is CASSSEPGTEAFF. Written as DNA, the CDR3 is TGTGCCAGCAGCTCCGAACCAGGCACTGAAGCTTTCTTT. The chain carries TRBV7-2 and TRBJ1-1, with D unclear. Germline V lookup: CDR1 SGHTA, CDR2 FQGNSA. Trimming took off 4 bases at V and 4 bases at J, with 10 bases between the two ends. This CDR3 is built from 13 residues. Using reference TRBV7-2 and TRBJ1-1 for the parts outside the CDR3, the full variable domain is GAGVSQSPSNKVTEKGKDVELRCDPISGHTALYWYRQSLGQGLEFLIYFQGNSAPDKSGLPSDRFSAERTGGSVSTLTIQRTQQEDSAVYLCASSSEPGTEAFFGQGTRLTVV.

The gene calls are TRBV4-1 and TRBJ1-5; a possible D gene is TRBD1 (5 bases). Per the germline V gene, CDR1 is MGHRA and CDR2 is YSYEKL. The CDR3 is 15 residues long. V lost 0 bases and J 9 bases, leaving 15 bases between the germline ends. In DNA, the CDR3 is TGCGCCAGCAGCCAAGACTTAACGGCGGGGCGGCCCCAGCATTTT. Its protein product is CASSQDLTAGRPQHF.

V gene TRBV14 combines with J gene TRBJ1-2; D may be TRBD1 (6 bases). The germline V and J ends were trimmed by 4 bases and 4 bases, with 16 bases remaining between them. Germline-derived CDR1 and CDR2 are SGHDN and FVKESK. CDR3 size: 15 residues. CDR3 protein: CASSPPGGAGYGYTF. The CDR3, as DNA: TGTGCCAGCAGCCCCCCCGGGGGGGCAGGCTATGGCTACACCTTC.

This clone has a single count. The chain carries TRBV27 and TRBJ2-7; TRBD2 agrees at 7 bases. Germline V gene data show CDR1 as MNHEY and CDR2 as SMNVEV (reference sequence). This CDR3 is 16 amino acids long. With 3 bases clipped from V and 3 bases from J, the junction kept 11 bases outside the gene matches. DNA of the CDR3: TGTGCCAGCAGTTTCTCCAGCGGGGAGCGTCTCTACGAGCAGTACTTC. Amino acid sequence: CASSFSSGERLYEQYF.

The rearrangement links TRBV27 to TRBJ2-7; TRBD2 matches at 8 bases. V was pared by 1 base and J by 5 bases, with 4 bases of the junction left unmatched. The CDR3 extends over 14 amino acids. Looked up from germline, CDR1 is MNHEY and CDR2 is SMNVEV (reference sequence). As DNA, the CDR3 is TGTGCCAGCAGTTTATTTGCGGGAGGTAACGAGCAGTACTTC. This encodes CASSLFAGGNEQYF.

The chain is built from TRBV7-2 and TRBJ2-2, with D hard to call. Trimming left V 1 base short and J 7 bases short, with 7 bases between. CDR3 size: 13 residues. Germline V CDR1 and CDR2: SGHTA, FQGNSA. CDR3 amino acids: CASSLVVIGELFF. The CDR3 DNA reads TGTGCCAGCAGCTTAGTTGTAATCGGGGAGCTGTTTTTT.

This sequence joins TRBV27 and TRBJ2-2; 7 bases match TRBD1. The CDR3 runs 15 residues. Trimming removed 5 bases from V and 6 bases from J; junction bases left unmatched: 9. Looked up from germline, CDR1 is MNHEY and CDR2 is SMNVEV (reference sequence). The CDR3 sequence is CASSPFDRAPGELFF. For the CDR3, the DNA is TGTGCCAGCAGTCCTTTCGACAGGGCACCCGGGGAGCTGTTTTTT.

DNA of the CDR3: TGTGCCAGCAGTGAAGGGACAGGTTATGGCTACACCTTC. It codes for CASSEGTGYGYTF. This sequence joins TRBV6-4 and TRBJ1-2, with TRBD1 identical over 8 bases. The germline V gene encodes CDR1 MRHNA and CDR2 SNTAGT. The CDR3 covers 13 residues. With 3 bases clipped from V and 5 bases from J, the junction kept 2 bases outside the gene matches.

The rearrangement joins TRBV5-3 to TRBJ1-1, with D possibly being TRBD1 (5 bases). TRBV5-3 is annotated as an ORF whose role is uncertain. The length of the CDR3 is 13 residues. V was pared by 0 bases and J by 11 bases, with 14 bases between. The CDR3 DNA reads TGTGCCAGAAGCTTGGCCGCCGGGGGTAGGGCTTTCTTT. Residues: CARSLAAGGRAFF.

The chain is built from TRBV28 and TRBJ2-1; perhaps TRBD2 as D (5 bases). Looked up from germline, CDR1 is MDHEN and CDR2 is SYDVKM. V gave up 6 bases and J gave up 8 bases, with 26 bases separating them. The CDR3 has 17 amino acids. Here the CDR3 reads CASRPQVRERLMDEQFF. The CDR3 region has the DNA TGTGCCAGCAGGCCTCAAGTTAGGGAGAGGTTAATGGATGAGCAGTTCTTC.

This clone was detected only once. This sequence joins TRBV6-5 and TRBJ2-3; unclear D gene. Trimming shortened V by 2 bases and J by 0 bases, and 6 bases separated the two germline ends. The CDR3 consists of 14 residues. Germline V lookup: CDR1 MNHEY, CDR2 SVGAGI. CDR3 residues: CASSYEISTDTQYF. Here the CDR3 DNA reads TGTGCCAGCAGTTACGAGATCAGCACAGATACGCAGTATTTT.

The genes are TRBV11-2 and TRBJ2-1; TRBD2 matches 14 bases. The V segment lost 5 bases and the J segment 2 bases; nucleotides outside the gene matches: 8. CDR3 length: 18 amino acids. Germline CDR1 is SGHAT and CDR2 is FQNNGV. CDR3 in amino acids: CASSLKTSGRAAYNEQFF. CDR3 nucleotides: TGTGCCAGCAGCCTCAAGACTAGCGGGAGGGCAGCCTACAATGAGCAGTTCTTC.

The chain is built from TRBV21-1 and TRBJ2-1; the table names TRBD2, a call not compared with the DNA. TRBV21-1 is recorded as a pseudogene. The CDR3 is 21 residues long. The CDR3 reads CASRVERGLAGVGKRDNEQFF. The CDR3, as DNA: TGTGCCAGCAGAGTGGAAAGGGGACTAGCGGGAGTAGGAAAAAGGGACAATGAGCAGTTCTTC.

CDR3 region: CASSTRTSGGPDTQYF. The CDR3 DNA is TGTGCCAGCAGCACTCGGACTAGCGGGGGGCCAGATACGCAGTATTTT. J is TRBJ2-3 and V is TRBV11-3; 14 nucleotides align to TRBD2. The CDR3 loop spans 16 amino acids. The V gene's germline CDR1 is SGHNT and CDR2 YENEEA. V was pared by 5 bases and J by 4 bases, with 5 bases of the junction left unmatched.

V is TRBV5-6 and J is TRBJ2-7; D might be TRBD1 (7 bases). Trimming removed 4 bases from V and 2 bases from J, with 16 bases in between. CDR1 is SGHDT and CDR2 is YYEEEE in the germline V gene. The CDR3 has 15 residues. The CDR3 loop reads CASSILSRGAYEQYF. The CDR3 nucleotides are TGTGCCAGCAGCATACTAAGCAGGGGGGCCTACGAGCAGTACTTC. The whole variable domain, remainder taken from reference TRBV5-6 and TRBJ2-7, is DAGVTQSPTHLIKTRGQQVTLRCSPKSGHDTVSWYQQALGQGPQFIFQYYEEEERQRGNFPDRFSGHQFPNYSSELNVNALLLGDSALYLCASSILSRGAYEQYFGPGTRLTVT.

The chain couples TRBV11-1 to TRBJ2-7; D perhaps matches TRBD1 (6 bases). The length of the CDR3 is 14 residues. Looked up from germline, CDR1 is SGHAT and CDR2 is FQDESV (reference sequence). The ends were cut back, 5 bases at V and 2 bases at J, with 13 bases in the middle. The CDR3 region has the DNA TGTGCCAGCAGCCTACGGGACAAAACCTACGAGCAGTACTTC. Residues: CASSLRDKTYEQYF.

The rearrangement links TRBV28 to TRBJ2-3; TRBD1 aligns across 8 bases. Per the germline V gene, CDR1 is MDHEN and CDR2 is SYDVKM. This CDR3 region has 13 residues. Losses at the gene ends were 5 bases for V and 6 bases for J; bases not matched to a gene: 4. The CDR3 DNA sequence: TGTGCCAGCAGTATTACAGGGGGTGATACGCAGTATTTT. It encodes CASSITGGDTQYF.

The chain is built from TRBV7-9 and TRBJ2-7; weak D call: TRBD1 (5 bases). Germline V gene sequence: CDR1 SEHNR, CDR2 FQNEAQ (reference sequence). Trimming took off 6 bases at V and 1 base at J, with 10 bases between the two ends. This CDR3 spans 13 amino acids. The CDR3 coding sequence is TGTGCCAGCAGGGGGCAGGGATCCTACGAGCAGTACTTC. It encodes CASRGQGSYEQYF.

This clone appeared once. The genes are TRBV18 and TRBJ2-3; the D is unclear. V was clipped by 4 bases and J by 6 bases, with 8 bases between them. Germline CDR1 and CDR2: KGHSH and LQKENI. The CDR3 has 12 residues. The CDR3 DNA is TGTGCCAGCTCACTACGAGGTGATACGCAGTATTTT. It encodes CASSLRGDTQYF.

The chain joins TRBV7-9 to TRBJ2-3; possible D gene TRBD2, 5 bases. CDR3 length: 15 residues. In germline, CDR1 is SEHNR, CDR2 FQNEAQ (reference sequence). V was cut by 5 bases and J by 4 bases, with 16 bases left in between. The CDR3 loop is CASSPVLASPDTQYF. The DNA of the CDR3 is TGTGCCAGCAGCCCCGTTCTAGCTTCACCAGATACGCAGTATTTT.

The CDR3 reads CASSVGTGFTDTQYF. The CDR3 DNA is TGTGCCAGCAGCGTAGGAACAGGGTTCACAGATACGCAGTATTTT. V usage is TRBV9 and J usage is TRBJ2-3, with a tentative D call TRBD1 (6 bases). V lost 0 bases and J lost 2, with 10 bases in between. Germline V gives CDR1 SGDLS, CDR2 YYNGEE. The CDR3 loop spans 15 amino acids.

The chain employs TRBV7-2 and TRBJ2-3; 7 nucleotides line up with TRBD1. CDR3 length: 17 amino acids. V lost 1 base, J lost 0 bases, and 7 bases stayed unmatched. Germline-derived CDR1 and CDR2 are SGHTA and FQGNSA. The CDR3 protein is CASSLERGPGSTDTQYF. The CDR3 region has the DNA TGTGCCAGCAGCTTAGAAAGGGGGCCCGGGAGCACAGATACGCAGTATTTT.

J is TRBJ2-7 and V is TRBV19; 9 nucleotides align to TRBD2. The CDR3 has 14 residues. Germline V gene sequence: CDR1 LNHDA, CDR2 SQIVND (reference sequence). V trimming: 5 bases; J trimming: 4 bases; junction bases outside the gene matches: 6. CDR3 loop: CASSYLAGSYEQYF. The CDR3 DNA follows: TGTGCCAGTAGTTACCTAGCGGGAAGTTACGAGCAGTACTTC.

This chain connects TRBV5-5 to TRBJ1-5, with D maybe TRBD1 (5 bases). Germline CDR1 and CDR2: SGHKS and YYEKEE (reference sequence). V was cut by 2 bases and J by 3 bases, with 9 bases left in between. The CDR3 has 14 amino acids. The CDR3 region has the DNA TGTGCCAGCAGCTTACAGGTTTACAATCAGCCCCAGCATTTT. Residues: CASSLQVYNQPQHF. The full variable domain, in which reference TRBV5-5 and TRBJ1-5 provide the parts outside the CDR3, is DAGVTQSPTHLIKTRGQQVTLRCSPISGHKSVSWYQQVLGQGPQFIFQYYEKEERGRGNFPDRFSARQFPNYSSELNVNALLLGDSALYLCASSLQVYNQPQHFGDGTRLSIL.

This chain joins TRBV9 and TRBJ2-4; tentatively, D is TRBD2 (5 bases). The CDR3 runs to 17 residues. CDR1 is SGDLS and CDR2 is YYNGEE in the germline V gene. The V end was cut by 0 bases, the J end by 4 bases, with 17 bases between. This CDR3 reads CASSVGRRRGLKNIQYF. CDR3 nucleotides: TGTGCCAGCAGCGTAGGTAGGAGAAGAGGGTTAAAAAACATTCAGTACTTC.

This chain uses TRBV4-3 with TRBJ2-3, with 7 bases fitting TRBD2. Germline trimming cut 0 bases from V and 4 bases from J; bases unmatched to any gene: 4. This CDR3 spans 15 amino acids. In germline, CDR1 is LGHNA, CDR2 YSLEER. CDR3: CASSQEWGGSDTQYF. In DNA form, the CDR3 reads TGCGCCAGCAGCCAAGAGTGGGGGGGTTCAGATACGCAGTATTTT.

V is TRBV9 and J is TRBJ2-7; 9 positions match TRBD1. In germline, CDR1 is SGDLS, CDR2 YYNGEE. This CDR3 spans 16 amino acids. The V gene end was trimmed by 3 bases and the J gene end by 6 bases; junction bases not matched to a gene: 13. The CDR3 region has the DNA TGTGCCAGCAGCGAGTCGACCGGGACAGGGTTCTCCGAGCAGTACTTC. Translated: CASSESTGTGFSEQYF.

The chain couples TRBV27 to TRBJ2-7; 12 bases are a match to TRBD2. This CDR3 contains 15 residues. Germline trimming cut 4 bases from V and 2 bases from J; bases unmatched to any gene: 3. Germline-derived CDR1 and CDR2 are MNHEY and SMNVEV (reference sequence). CDR3: CASSYGLAGPYEQYF. The CDR3 DNA follows: TGTGCCAGCAGTTACGGACTAGCGGGGCCCTACGAGCAGTACTTC.

CDR3 sequence: CASSLDAEGEQFF. Here the CDR3 DNA reads TGCGCCAGCAGCCTAGACGCGGAGGGTGAGCAGTTCTTC. This sequence joins TRBV4-1 and TRBJ2-1; D perhaps matches TRBD2 (6 bases). The CDR3 consists of 13 residues. The V end was cut by 4 bases, the J end by 9 bases, with 13 bases between. Germline V gives CDR1 MGHRA, CDR2 YSYEKL.